This T cell receptor (beta chain) was found in a study of identical twins. Points from the study as a whole: The same donors were not followed; conclusions instead depended on cross-sectional statistical analysis. Models underestimated out-of-frame TCR alpha sharing in monozygotic twins.

TCRdb itself ran the 5' RACE reads through MiXCR, one entry per CDR3 protein. The sample holds hundreds of thousands of distinct CDR3 sequences, about 9.4% seen once. At least ten counts were recorded for this clonotype. Its antigen remains unidentified. The ends lost 0 bases at V and 6 bases at J; junction bases unmatched: 19. The CDR3 covers 20 residues. Per germline, CDR1 DFQATT and CDR2 SNEGSKA (reference sequence). The donor group consisted entirely of healthy Caucasians. The data were also submitted as part of a second study, on yellow fever vaccine responses in identical twins. As that study records: Among the twins, the vaccine T cell response reportedly seemed partly convergent and partly personalized.

Sequencing was performed on PBMCs. This chain connects TRBV20-1 to TRBJ2-1; the match to TRBD2 covers 11 bases. This receptor was identified in a woman younger than 30 in good health. This CDR3 reads CSARDPPRGFSSGRSNEQFF. The CDR3 DNA sequence: TGCAGTGCTAGAGATCCCCCCAGGGGCTTCTCTAGCGGGAGGAGCAATGAGCAGTTCTTC.